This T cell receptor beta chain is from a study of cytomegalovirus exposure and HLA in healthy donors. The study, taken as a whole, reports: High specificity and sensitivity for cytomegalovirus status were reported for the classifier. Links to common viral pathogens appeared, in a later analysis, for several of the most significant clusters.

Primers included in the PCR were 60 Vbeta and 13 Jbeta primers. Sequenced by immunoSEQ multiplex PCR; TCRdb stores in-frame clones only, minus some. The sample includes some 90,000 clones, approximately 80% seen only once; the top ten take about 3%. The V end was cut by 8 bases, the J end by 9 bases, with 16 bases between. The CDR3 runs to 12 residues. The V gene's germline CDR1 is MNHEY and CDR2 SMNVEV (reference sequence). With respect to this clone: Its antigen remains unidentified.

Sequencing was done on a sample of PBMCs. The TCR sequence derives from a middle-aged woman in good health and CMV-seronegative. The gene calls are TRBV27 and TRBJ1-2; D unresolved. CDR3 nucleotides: TGTGCCAGCCTGACGGACTCCGGCAGCTACACCTTC. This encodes CASLTDSGSYTF.